This paragraph reports one T cell receptor beta chain. The junction shows a germline mismatch at one end, possibly a read error. This sample is drawn from a study of blood T cell repertoires in COVID-19. About the study: T cells, B-cell-depleted T cells, or PBMCs provided the cDNA or gDNA that served as material.

In the source study's methods: Amplified reference gene primers provided the basis for estimating nucleated cell counts. The assay was immunoSEQ multiplex PCR, and TCRdb's table has in-frame clones only and misses some. The V and J calls and clone size were taken over from that table, and D and trimming were inferred from the DNA. The table records 220,000 or so clones, approximately 84% of them present only once. Germline CDR1 reads PRHDT; CDR2 reads FYEKMQ (reference sequence). The CDR3 contains 13 residues. Material: peripheral blood. V usage is TRBV13 and J usage is TRBJ1-2, with 8 bases fitting TRBD1. The sequence came from a woman aged 60 to 75 with acute or convalescent COVID-19. The CDR3 DNA follows: TGTGCCAGCAGCTTGATAATCCAGGGGGCCCCCGCTTTC. Translated: CASSLIIQGAPAF.